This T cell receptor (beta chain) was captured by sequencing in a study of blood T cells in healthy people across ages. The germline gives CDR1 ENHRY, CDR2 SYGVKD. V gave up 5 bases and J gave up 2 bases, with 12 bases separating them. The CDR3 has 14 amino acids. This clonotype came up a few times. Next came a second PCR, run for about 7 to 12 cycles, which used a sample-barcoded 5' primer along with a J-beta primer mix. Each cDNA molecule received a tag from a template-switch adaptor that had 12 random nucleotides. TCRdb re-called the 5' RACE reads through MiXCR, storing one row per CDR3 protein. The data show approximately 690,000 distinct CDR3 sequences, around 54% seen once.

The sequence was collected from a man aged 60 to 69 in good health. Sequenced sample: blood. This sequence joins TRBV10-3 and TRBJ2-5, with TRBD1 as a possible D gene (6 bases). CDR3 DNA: TGTGCCATCAGTAGCGGACAGCTTCAAGAGACCCAGTACTTC. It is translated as CAISSGQLQETQYF.